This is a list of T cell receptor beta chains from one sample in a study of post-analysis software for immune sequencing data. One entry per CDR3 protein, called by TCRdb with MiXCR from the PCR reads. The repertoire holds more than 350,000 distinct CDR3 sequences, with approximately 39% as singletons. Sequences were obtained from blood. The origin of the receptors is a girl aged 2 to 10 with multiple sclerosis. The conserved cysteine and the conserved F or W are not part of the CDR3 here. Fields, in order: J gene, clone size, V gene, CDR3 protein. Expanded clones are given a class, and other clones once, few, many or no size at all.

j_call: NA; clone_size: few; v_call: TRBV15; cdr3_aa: ATSRERGETYEQY
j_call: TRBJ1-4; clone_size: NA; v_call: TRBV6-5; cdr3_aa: ASTKGGINEKLF
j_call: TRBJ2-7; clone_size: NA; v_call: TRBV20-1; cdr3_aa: SARDVRVAYEQY
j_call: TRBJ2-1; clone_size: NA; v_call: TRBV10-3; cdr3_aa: AISALAGTYNEQF
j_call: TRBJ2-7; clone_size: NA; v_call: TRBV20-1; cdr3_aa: SASRLAGVFSYEQY
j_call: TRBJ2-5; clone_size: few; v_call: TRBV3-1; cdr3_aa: ASGPGDQETQY
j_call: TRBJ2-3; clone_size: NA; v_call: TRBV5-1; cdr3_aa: ASSLGLHTDTQY
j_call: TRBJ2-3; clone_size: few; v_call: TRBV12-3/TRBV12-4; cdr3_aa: ACLLAGVSDTQY
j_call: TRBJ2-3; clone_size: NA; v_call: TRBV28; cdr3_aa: AGSFRTSGRGTDTQY
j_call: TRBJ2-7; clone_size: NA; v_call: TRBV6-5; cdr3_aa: ASSQTYDRFSYEQY
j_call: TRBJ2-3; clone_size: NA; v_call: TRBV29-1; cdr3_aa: SVEGTRFDTQY
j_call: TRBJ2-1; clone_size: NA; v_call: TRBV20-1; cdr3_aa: SARPQGVYNEQF
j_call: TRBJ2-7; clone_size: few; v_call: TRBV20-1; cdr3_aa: SASRHVVNEQY
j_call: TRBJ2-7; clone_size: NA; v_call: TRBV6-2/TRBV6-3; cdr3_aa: ASRTGTGGFDEQY
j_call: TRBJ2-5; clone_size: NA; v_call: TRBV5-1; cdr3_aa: ASSLDGLEYQETQY
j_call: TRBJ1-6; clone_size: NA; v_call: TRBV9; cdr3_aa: ASSKTENPGSPLH
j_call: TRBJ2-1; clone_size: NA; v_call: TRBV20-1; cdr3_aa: SARDMGGRSYNEQF
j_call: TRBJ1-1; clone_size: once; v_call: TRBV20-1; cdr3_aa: SARQPLRTEAF
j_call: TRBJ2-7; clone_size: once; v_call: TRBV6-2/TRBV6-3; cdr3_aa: ASSYVGQAISYEQY
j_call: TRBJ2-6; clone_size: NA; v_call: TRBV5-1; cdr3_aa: ASSPGTASPGANVLT
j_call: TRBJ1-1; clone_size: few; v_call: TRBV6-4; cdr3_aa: ASRRGRDTEAF
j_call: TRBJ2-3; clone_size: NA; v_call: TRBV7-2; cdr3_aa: ASSFSWITDTQY
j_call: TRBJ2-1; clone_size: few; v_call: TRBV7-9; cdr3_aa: ASSSSDLGPREQF
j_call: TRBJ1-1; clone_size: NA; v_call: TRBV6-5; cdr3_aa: ASSYSGRTEAF
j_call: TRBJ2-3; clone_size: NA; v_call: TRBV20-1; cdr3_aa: SASTPSGGLDTQY
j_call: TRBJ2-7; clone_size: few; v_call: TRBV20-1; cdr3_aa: SVGAGIYEQY
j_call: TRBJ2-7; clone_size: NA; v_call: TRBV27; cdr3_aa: ASSPIRGEQY
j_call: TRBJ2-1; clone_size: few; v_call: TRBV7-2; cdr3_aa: ASSTTSGKLKQF
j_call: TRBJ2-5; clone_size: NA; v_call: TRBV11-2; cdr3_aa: ASSKTGEQY
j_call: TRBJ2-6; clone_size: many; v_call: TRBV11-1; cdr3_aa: ASKIQASGANVLT
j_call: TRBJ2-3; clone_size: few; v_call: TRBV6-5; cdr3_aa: ASSNHRQVATDTQY
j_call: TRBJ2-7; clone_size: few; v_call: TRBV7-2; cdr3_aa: ASSLGVGGRTYEQY
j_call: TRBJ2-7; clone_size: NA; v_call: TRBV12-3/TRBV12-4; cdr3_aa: ASTYRAYEQY
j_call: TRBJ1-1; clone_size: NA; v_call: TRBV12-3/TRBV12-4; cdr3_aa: ATTRLSVTEAF
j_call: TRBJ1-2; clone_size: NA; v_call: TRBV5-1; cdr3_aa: ASSSEQGRLGYT
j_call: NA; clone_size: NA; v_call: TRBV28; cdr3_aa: ASSLSAENIQY
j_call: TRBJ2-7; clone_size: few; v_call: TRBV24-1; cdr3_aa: ATSDFGGYEQY
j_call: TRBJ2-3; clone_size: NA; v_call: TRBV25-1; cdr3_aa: ASSDRAGARTDTQY
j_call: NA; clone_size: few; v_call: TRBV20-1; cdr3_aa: SAPHRGRNEQY
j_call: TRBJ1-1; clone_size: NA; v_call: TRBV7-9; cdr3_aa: ASSGGQGAEAF
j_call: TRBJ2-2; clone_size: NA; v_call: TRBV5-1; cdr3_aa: ASSLIKAGELF
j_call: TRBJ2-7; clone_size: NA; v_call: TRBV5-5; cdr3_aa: ASSLILAGGLPSSYEQY
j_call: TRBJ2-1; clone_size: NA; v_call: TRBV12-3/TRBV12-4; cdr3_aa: ASRGTSDYNEQF
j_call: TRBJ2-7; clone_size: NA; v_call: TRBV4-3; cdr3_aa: ASSQGKGRYSYEQY
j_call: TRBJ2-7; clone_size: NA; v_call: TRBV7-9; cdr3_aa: ASSFGQGWEQY
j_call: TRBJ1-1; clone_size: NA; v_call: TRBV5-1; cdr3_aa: ASSLAIMGNNEAF
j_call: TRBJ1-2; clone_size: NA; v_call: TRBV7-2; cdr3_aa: ASSLRSRRLGGYT
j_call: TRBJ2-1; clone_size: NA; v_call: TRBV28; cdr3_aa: ASKAGGRGSYNEQF
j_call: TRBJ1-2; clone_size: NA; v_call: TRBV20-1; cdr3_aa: SARTGATNYGYT
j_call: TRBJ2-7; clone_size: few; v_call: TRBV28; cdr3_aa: ASSLVGAEQY